The sequence of this T cell receptor (beta chain) was determined in a study of shared clonotypes between healthy human individuals. Whole-study results and caveats: Estimated clonotype richness was generally higher in naive than memory subsets. Non-shared clonotypes had lower generation probabilities than those shared by all four donors.

The authors distributed each subset's genomic DNA evenly over several immunoSEQ plates. Data came from immunoSEQ multiplex PCR; TCRdb stores just in-frame clones and leaves some out. This sample carries roughly 2,500,000 clones, 93% of them seen once, and the ten largest clones take 0.35% to 0.45%. Note on this clone: Its antigen is not known. The same CDR3 arises from other DNA sequences in this sample as well.

CDR1 is SQVTM and CDR2 is ANQGSEA in the germline V gene. CDR3 length: 12 residues. V gave up 6 bases and J gave up 3 bases; unmatched junction bases: 4. The clonotype originates from a man between 18 and 35 years old in good health. Some clones in this sample may be carry-over from other donors' samples. Material for sequencing was naive CD4+ T cells from PBMCs. Subset reported: CD45RA+ positively selected. The chain links TRBV29-1 to TRBJ2-7; TRBD1 matches at 8 bases. This CDR3 is CSVGDRRYEQYF. CDR3 in DNA: TGCAGCGTGGGGGACAGGCGCTACGAGCAGTACTTC.